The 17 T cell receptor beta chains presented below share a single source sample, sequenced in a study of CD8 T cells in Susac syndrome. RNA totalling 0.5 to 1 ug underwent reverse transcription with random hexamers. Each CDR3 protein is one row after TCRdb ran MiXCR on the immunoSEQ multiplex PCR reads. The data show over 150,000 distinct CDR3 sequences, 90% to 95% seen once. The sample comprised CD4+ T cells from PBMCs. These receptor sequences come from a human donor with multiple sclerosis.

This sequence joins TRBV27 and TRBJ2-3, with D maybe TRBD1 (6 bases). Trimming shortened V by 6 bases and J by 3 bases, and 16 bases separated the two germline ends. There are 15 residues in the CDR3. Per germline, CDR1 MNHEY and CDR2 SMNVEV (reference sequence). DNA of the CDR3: TGTGCCAGCAGGGCTTACAGGGAGTCGACAGATACGCAGTATTTT. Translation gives CASRAYRESTDTQYF.

The DNA of the CDR3 is TGTGCCAGCAGCCCGCGGGGCAGCGAGGGGTGGCCTGAAGCTTTCTTT. Encoded protein: CASSPRGSEGWPEAFF. The rearrangement uses TRBV11-2 and TRBJ1-1; D possibly corresponds to TRBD1 (5 bases). The CDR3 sequence is 16 residues long. V lost 5 bases, J lost 6 bases, and 22 bases lay in between. The germline V gene has CDR1 SGHAT and CDR2 FQNNGV. Based on the CDR3 plus reference TRBV11-2 and TRBJ1-1, the full variable domain is EAGVAQSPRYKIIEKRQSVAFWCNPISGHATLYWYQQILGQGPKLLIQFQNNGVVDDSQLPKDRFSAERLKGVDSTLKIQPAKLEDSAVYLCASSPRGSEGWPEAFFGQGTRLTVV.

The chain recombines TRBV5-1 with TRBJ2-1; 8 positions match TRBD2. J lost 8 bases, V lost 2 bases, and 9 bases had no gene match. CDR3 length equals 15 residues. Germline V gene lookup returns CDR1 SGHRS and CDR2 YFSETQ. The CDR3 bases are TGCGCCAGCAGCTTCGGACGGGGGGGCATCGATGAGCAGTTCTTC. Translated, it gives CASSFGRGGIDEQFF.

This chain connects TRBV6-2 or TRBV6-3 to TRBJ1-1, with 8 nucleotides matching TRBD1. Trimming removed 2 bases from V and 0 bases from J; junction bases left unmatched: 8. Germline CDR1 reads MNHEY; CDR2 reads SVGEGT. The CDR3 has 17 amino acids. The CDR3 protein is CASSYRGTGGMNTEAFF. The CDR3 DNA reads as TGTGCCAGCAGTTACCGAGGGACAGGTGGAATGAACACTGAAGCTTTCTTT.

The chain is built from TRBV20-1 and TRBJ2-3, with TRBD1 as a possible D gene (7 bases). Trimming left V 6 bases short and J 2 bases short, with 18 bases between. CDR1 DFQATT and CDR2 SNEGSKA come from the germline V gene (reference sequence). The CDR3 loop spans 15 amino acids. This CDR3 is CSARTGRGTTDTQYF. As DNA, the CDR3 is TGCAGTGCCCGGACAGGCCGGGGGACCACAGATACGCAGTATTTT.

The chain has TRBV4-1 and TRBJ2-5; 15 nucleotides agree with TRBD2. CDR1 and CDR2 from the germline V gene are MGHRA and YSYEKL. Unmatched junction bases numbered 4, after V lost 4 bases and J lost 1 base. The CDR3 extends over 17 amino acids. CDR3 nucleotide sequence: TGCGCCAGCAGCCCTGGACTAGCGGGGGGGATCCAAGAGACCCAGTACTTC. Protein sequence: CASSPGLAGGIQETQYF.

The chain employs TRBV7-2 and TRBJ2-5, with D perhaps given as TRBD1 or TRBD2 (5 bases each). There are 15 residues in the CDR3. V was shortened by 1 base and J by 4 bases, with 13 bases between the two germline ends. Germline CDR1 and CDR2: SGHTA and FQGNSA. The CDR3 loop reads CASSLEGGRGETQYF. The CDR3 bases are TGTGCCAGCAGCTTAGAAGGAGGAAGGGGAGAGACCCAGTACTTC. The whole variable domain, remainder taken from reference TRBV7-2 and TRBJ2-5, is GAGVSQSPSNKVTEKGKDVELRCDPISGHTALYWYRQSLGQGLEFLIYFQGNSAPDKSGLPSDRFSAERTGGSVSTLTIQRTQQEDSAVYLCASSLEGGRGETQYFGPGTRLLVL.

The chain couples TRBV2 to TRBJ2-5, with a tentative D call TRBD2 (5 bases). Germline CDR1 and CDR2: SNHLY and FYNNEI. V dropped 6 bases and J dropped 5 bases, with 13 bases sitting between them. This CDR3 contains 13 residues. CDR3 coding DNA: TGTGCCAGCAGCGGGGATAGCGTCGAGACCCAGTACTTC. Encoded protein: CASSGDSVETQYF.

The CDR3 protein is CASTEDRRTYEQYF. CDR3 DNA sequence: TGTGCCAGCACCGAAGACAGGAGGACCTACGAGCAGTACTTC. V and J are TRBV2 and TRBJ2-7, with D maybe TRBD1 (6 bases). V shed 7 bases and J shed 2 bases, with 15 bases lying between them. Germline V gene lookup returns CDR1 SNHLY and CDR2 FYNNEI. The CDR3 is made up of 14 amino acids.

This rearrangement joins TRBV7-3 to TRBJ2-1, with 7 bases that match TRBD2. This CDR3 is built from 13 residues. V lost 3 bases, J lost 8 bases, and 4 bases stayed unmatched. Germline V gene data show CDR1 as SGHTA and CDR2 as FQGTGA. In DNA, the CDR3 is TGTGCCAGCAGCTTTCTCCGGGAGGATGAGCAGTTCTTC. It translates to CASSFLREDEQFF.

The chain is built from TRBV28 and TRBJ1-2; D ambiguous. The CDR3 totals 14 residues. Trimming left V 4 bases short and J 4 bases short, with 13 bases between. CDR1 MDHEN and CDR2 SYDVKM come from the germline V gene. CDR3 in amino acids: CASSSLERIYGYTF. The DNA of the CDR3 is TGTGCCAGCAGTTCCCTAGAGAGGATCTATGGCTACACCTTC.

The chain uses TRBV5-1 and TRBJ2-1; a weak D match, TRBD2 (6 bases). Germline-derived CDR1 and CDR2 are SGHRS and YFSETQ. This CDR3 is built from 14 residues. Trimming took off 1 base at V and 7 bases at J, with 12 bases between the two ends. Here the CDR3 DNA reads TGCGCCAGCAGCTTGTGGACCGGGGGAAATGAGCAGTTCTTC. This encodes CASSLWTGGNEQFF.

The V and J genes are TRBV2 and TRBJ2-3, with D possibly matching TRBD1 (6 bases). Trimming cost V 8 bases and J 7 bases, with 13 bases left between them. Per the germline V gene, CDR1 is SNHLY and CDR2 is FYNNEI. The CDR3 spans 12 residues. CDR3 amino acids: CASHRVPHTQYF. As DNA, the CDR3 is TGTGCCAGCCACAGGGTCCCACATACGCAGTATTTT.

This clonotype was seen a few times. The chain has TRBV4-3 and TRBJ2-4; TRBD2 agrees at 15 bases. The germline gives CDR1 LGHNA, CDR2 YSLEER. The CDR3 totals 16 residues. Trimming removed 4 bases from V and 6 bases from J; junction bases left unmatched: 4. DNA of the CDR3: TGCGCCAGCAGCCCAGGACTAGCGGGAGGGGGAAACATTCAGTACTTC. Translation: CASSPGLAGGGNIQYF.

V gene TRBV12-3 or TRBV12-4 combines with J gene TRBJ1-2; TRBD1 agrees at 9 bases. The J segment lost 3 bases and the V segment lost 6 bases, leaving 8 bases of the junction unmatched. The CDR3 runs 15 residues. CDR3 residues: CASRGATGGDYGYTF. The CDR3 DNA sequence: TGTGCCAGCAGGGGCGCCACAGGGGGCGACTATGGCTACACCTTC.

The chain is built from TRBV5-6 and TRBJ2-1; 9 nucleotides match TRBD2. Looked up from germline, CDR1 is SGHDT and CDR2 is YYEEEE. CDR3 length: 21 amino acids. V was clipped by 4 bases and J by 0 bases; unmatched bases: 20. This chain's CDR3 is CASSATIGTSGSVSSYNEQFF. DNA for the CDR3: TGTGCCAGCAGCGCCACCATCGGAACTAGCGGGTCCGTTAGCTCCTACAATGAGCAGTTCTTC.

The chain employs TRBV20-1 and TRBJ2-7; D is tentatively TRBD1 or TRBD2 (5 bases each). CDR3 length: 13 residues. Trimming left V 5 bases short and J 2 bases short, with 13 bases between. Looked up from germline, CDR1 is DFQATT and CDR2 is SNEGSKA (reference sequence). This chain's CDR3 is CSAERDGTYEQYF. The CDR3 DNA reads TGCAGTGCTGAACGGGACGGTACCTACGAGCAGTACTTC.